Shown below are 21 T cell receptor beta chains from a single sample sequenced in a study of blood T cell repertoires in COVID-19 (TCRdb year 2020). The library was obtained by the immunoSEQ multiplex PCR assay. TCRdb's version of the immuneACCESS table is confined to in-frame rearrangements and falls short of the full clone set. An unresolved V gene accounts for under half of the shortfall where checked; the remainder is of unknown origin. The sample profile shows 200,000 to 300,000 clones; roughly 76% of them were found once. The ten largest account for 6.5% to 9.5% of the sample. Material for sequencing was peripheral blood. These TCRs come from a woman aged 80 or over with COVID-19, enrolled during active disease.

This rearrangement joins TRBV19 to TRBJ1-1; D is ambiguous. Germline CDR1 LNHDA, CDR2 SQIVND (reference sequence). Between the trimmed V and J ends, which lost 5 bases and 5 bases, there was a span of 6 bases. The CDR3 is 11 residues long. The CDR3 protein is CASSGRTEAFF. The DNA of the CDR3 is TGTGCCAGTAGTGGCAGGACTGAAGCTTTCTTT.

Details on this clone: Mismatch with germline at one junction end may stem from a read error. The V gene is TRBV5-4, the J gene TRBJ2-5; D perhaps matches TRBD2 (6 bases). There are 14 residues in the CDR3. Germline values: CDR1 SGHNT, CDR2 YYREEE (reference sequence). The CDR3 region has the DNA TGTGCAAGCAGCTTGGTGGGGGGCCAAGAGACCCAGTACTTC. Residues: CASSLVGGQETQYF. The entire variable domain, with the rest obtained from reference TRBV5-4 and TRBJ2-5, is as follows: ETGVTQSPTHLIKTRGQQVTLRCSSQSGHNTVSWYQQALGQGPQFIFQYYREEENGRGNFPPRFSGLQFPNYSSELNVNALELDDSALYLCASSLVGGQETQYFGPGTRLLVL.

The chain has TRBV11-2 and TRBJ2-1; 10 nucleotides match TRBD2. Germline V CDR1 and CDR2: SGHAT, FQNNGV. The junction had 8 bases not matched to a gene; V was cut back by 6 bases and J by 6 bases. The CDR3 runs 15 residues. The CDR3 DNA follows: TGTGCCAGCAGACCACAGACTAGCGGGCCCAATGAGCAGTTCTTC. This encodes CASRPQTSGPNEQFF. The whole variable domain, filled in from reference TRBV11-2 and TRBJ2-1, reads EAGVAQSPRYKIIEKRQSVAFWCNPISGHATLYWYQQILGQGPKLLIQFQNNGVVDDSQLPKDRFSAERLKGVDSTLKIQPAKLEDSAVYLCASRPQTSGPNEQFFGPGTRLTVL.

The V call is TRBV5-1, the J call TRBJ1-2; D is ambiguous. V was shortened by 5 bases and J by 9 bases, with 17 bases between the two germline ends. Germline CDR1 is SGHRS and CDR2 is YFSETQ. The CDR3 contains 13 residues. The DNA for the CDR3 is TGCGCCAGCAGTCAGGACTTCGCCGGTAGCTACACCTTC. Translating gives CASSQDFAGSYTF.

The chain couples TRBV12-3 or TRBV12-4 to TRBJ1-1, with TRBD1 matching 9 bases. The CDR3 is 12 amino acids. With 3 bases clipped from V and 9 bases from J, the junction kept 2 bases outside the gene matches. The CDR3 bases are TGTGCCAGCAGTTTGGACAGGGGTAAAGCTTTCTTT. As protein: CASSLDRGKAFF.

The chain uses TRBV5-1 and TRBJ1-3, with D perhaps matching TRBD1 (5 bases). The CDR3 is 16 residues long. Germline V CDR1 and CDR2: SGHRS, YFSETQ. The ends were cut back, 4 bases at V and 0 bases at J, with 14 bases in the middle. The CDR3 loop reads CASSPGGSSSGNTIYF. Written as DNA, the CDR3 is TGCGCCAGCAGCCCGGGGGGATCGAGCTCTGGAAACACCATATATTTT. The variable domain in full, with the rest retrieved from reference TRBV5-1 and TRBJ1-3, is KAGVTQTPRYLIKTRGQQVTLSCSPISGHRSVSWYQQTPGQGLQFLFEYFSETQRNKGNFPGRFSGRQFSNSRSEMNVSTLELGDSALYLCASSPGGSSSGNTIYFGEGSWLTVV.

The gene calls are TRBV5-5 and TRBJ2-7, with D perhaps TRBD2 (6 bases). Germline CDR1 is SGHKS and CDR2 is YYEKEE (reference sequence). This CDR3 contains 13 residues. Trimming took 4 bases from V and 6 from J, leaving 14 bases between them. CDR3 bases: TGTGCCAGCAGCCCCCCCGGAGGGAGCGAGCAGTACTTC. It translates to CASSPPGGSEQYF.

V is TRBV11-1 and J is TRBJ2-5, with 13 bases lining up with TRBD2. Germline V gene data show CDR1 as SGHAT and CDR2 as FQDESV (reference sequence). Trimming cost V 4 bases and J 4 bases; bases outside gene matches: 3. The CDR3 is 15 amino acids. Here the CDR3 reads CASSWTSGSRETQYF. The CDR3 DNA follows: TGTGCCAGCAGCTGGACTAGCGGGAGCAGAGAGACCCAGTACTTC.

V usage is TRBV27 and J usage is TRBJ1-2; possibly TRBD1 for D (5 bases). The germline V gene encodes CDR1 MNHEY and CDR2 SMNVEV (reference sequence). Trimming removed 7 bases from V and 0 bases from J, with 15 bases in between. The CDR3 sequence is 15 residues long. The CDR3 nucleotides are TGTGCCAGCAAAATTGACAGTTCTCCTAACTATGGCTACACCTTC. It is translated as CASKIDSSPNYGYTF.

V gene TRBV4-1 combines with J gene TRBJ1-1; D might be TRBD1 (6 bases). With 6 bases removed from V and 0 bases from J, the gap between germline ends came to 11 bases. The CDR3 runs 14 residues. Germline lookup yields CDR1 MGHRA and CDR2 YSYEKL. CDR3 sequence (DNA): TGCGCCAGCAGAAACAGGGCGATGAACACTGAAGCTTTCTTT. Amino acids: CASRNRAMNTEAFF.

This rearrangement joins TRBV7-2 to TRBJ1-1; 8 nucleotides agree with TRBD1. Trimming removed 5 bases from V and 0 bases from J; junction bases left unmatched: 8. Germline values: CDR1 SGHTA, CDR2 FQGNSA. This CDR3 comprises 16 residues. CDR3 bases: TGTGCCAGCAGCGTGACAGGGGTCAAGATGAACACTGAAGCTTTCTTT. Translated, it gives CASSVTGVKMNTEAFF.

The V and J genes are TRBV5-1 and TRBJ2-1; 13 bases match TRBD2. Per the germline V gene, CDR1 is SGHRS and CDR2 is YFSETQ. The CDR3 length is 17 residues. After removal of 1 base from V and 6 bases from J, the junction contained 7 bases not matched to a gene. In DNA form, the CDR3 reads TGCGCCAGCAGCTTGCCAGGACTAGCGGGGGCCGTCAATGAGCAGTTCTTC. Its protein is CASSLPGLAGAVNEQFF.

The chain recombines TRBV19 with TRBJ1-2; D not certain. Germline V lookup: CDR1 LNHDA, CDR2 SQIVND (reference sequence). The V end was cut by 5 bases, the J end by 4 bases, with 11 bases between. CDR3 size: 13 residues. DNA of the CDR3: TGTGCCAGTAGTTTGTCTTGGCCCTATGGCTACACCTTC. Protein sequence: CASSLSWPYGYTF.

The table lists this clone with a count of one. This sequence joins TRBV3-1 (or the pseudogene TRBV3-2) and TRBJ2-7; 8 bases map to TRBD2. Germline V gene sequence: CDR1 LGHDT, CDR2 YNNKEL (reference sequence). There are 14 residues in the CDR3. With 5 bases clipped from V and 0 bases from J, the junction kept 3 bases outside the gene matches. The CDR3 loop is CASSERGSSYEQYF. For the CDR3, the DNA is TGTGCCAGCAGCGAGCGGGGGAGCTCCTACGAGCAGTACTTC.

This clone was found a few times. This chain uses TRBV2 with TRBJ1-5; 8 bases fit TRBD1. Looked up from germline, CDR1 is SNHLY and CDR2 is FYNNEI. This CDR3 region has 15 residues. The V gene end was trimmed by 5 bases and the J gene end by 0 bases; junction bases not matched to a gene: 3. The CDR3 region has the DNA TGTGCCAGCAGTTCGACAGGGGTTAGCAATCAGCCCCAGCATTTT. Encoded protein: CASSSTGVSNQPQHF.

V is TRBV4-2 and J is TRBJ2-7; 8 bases line up with TRBD1. Losses at the gene ends were 1 base for V and 4 bases for J; bases not matched to a gene: 6. There are 15 residues in the CDR3. Germline values: CDR1 LGHNA, CDR2 YNFKEQ. The CDR3 DNA sequence: TGTGCCAGCAGCCAAGCGGACAGGGTACTGTACGAGCAGTACTTC. Protein: CASSQADRVLYEQYF.

The J gene is TRBJ1-1, the V gene TRBV9; D is unclear. V was clipped by 0 bases and J by 1 base, with 7 bases between them. This CDR3 comprises 14 residues. The germline CDR1 and CDR2 sequences are SGDLS and YYNGEE. CDR3 in amino acids: CASSVAAENTEAFF. The CDR3 coding sequence is TGTGCCAGCAGCGTAGCGGCGGAGAACACTGAAGCTTTCTTT.

This clone was detected a few times. The chain uses TRBV20-1 and TRBJ1-3; D not certain. Trimming pared 2 bases from V and 6 bases from J, leaving 5 bases between. The CDR3 consists of 11 residues. The germline V gene has CDR1 DFQATT and CDR2 SNEGSKA (reference sequence). DNA of the CDR3: TGCAGTGCTAGATGGCAAAACACCATATATTTT. Protein sequence: CSARWQNTIYF.

This rearrangement joins TRBV12-1 to TRBJ1-2; whether TRBD1, the table's D call, matches the DNA was not checked. TRBV12-1 counts as a pseudogene. The CDR3 has 14 amino acids. The CDR3 loop is CASSFVKTDYGYTF. Written as DNA, the CDR3 is TGTGCCAGCAGCTTCGTGAAGACAGATTATGGCTACACCTTC.

V gene TRBV5-1 combines with J gene TRBJ2-7; TRBD1 might be the D (5 bases). V was pared by 0 bases and J by 5 bases, with 18 bases between. This CDR3 is built from 16 residues. CDR1 and CDR2 (germline): SGHRS, YFSETQ. The CDR3 DNA is TGCGCCAGCAGCTTGGAGAAGGGGCGTATTGTCCACGAGCAGTACTTC. It is translated as CASSLEKGRIVHEQYF.

The chain combines TRBV4-1 with TRBJ2-5; 10 bases are shared with TRBD2. The CDR3 spans 15 residues. V lost 4 bases, J lost 2 bases, and 4 bases stayed unmatched. In germline, CDR1 is MGHRA, CDR2 YSYEKL. CDR3 region: CASSPGTSAQETQYF. The CDR3 nucleotides are TGCGCCAGCAGCCCAGGGACTAGCGCACAAGAGACCCAGTACTTC.